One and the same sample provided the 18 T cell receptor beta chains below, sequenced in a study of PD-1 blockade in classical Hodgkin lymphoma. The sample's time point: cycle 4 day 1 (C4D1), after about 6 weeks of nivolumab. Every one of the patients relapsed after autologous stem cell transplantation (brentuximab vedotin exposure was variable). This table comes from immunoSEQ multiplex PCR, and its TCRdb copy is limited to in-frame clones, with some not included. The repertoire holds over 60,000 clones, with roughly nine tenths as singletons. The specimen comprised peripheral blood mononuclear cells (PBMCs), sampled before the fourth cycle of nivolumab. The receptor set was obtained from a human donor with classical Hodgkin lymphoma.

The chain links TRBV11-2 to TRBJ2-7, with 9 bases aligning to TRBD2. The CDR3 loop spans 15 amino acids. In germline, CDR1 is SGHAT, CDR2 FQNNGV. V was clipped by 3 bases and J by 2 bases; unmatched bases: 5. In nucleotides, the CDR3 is TGTGCCAGCAGCTTGCGGGGGGGGGCCACCTACGAGCAGTACTTC. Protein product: CASSLRGGATYEQYF.

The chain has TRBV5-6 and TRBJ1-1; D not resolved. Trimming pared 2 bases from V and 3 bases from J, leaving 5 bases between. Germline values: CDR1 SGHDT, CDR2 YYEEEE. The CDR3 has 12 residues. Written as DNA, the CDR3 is TGTGCCAGCAGCTTTGGGGACACTGAAGCTTTCTTT. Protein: CASSFGDTEAFF.

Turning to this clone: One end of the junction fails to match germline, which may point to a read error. Here the CDR3 reads CASSPDSGVAGGRKQFF. As DNA, the CDR3 is TGTGCTAGCAGCCCCGACTCCGGGGTAGCGGGGGGCCGAAAGCAGTTCTTC. V usage is TRBV7-7 and J usage is TRBJ2-1; TRBD2 matches 10 bases. The CDR3 length is 17 residues. Looked up from germline, CDR1 is SSHAT and CDR2 is FNYEAQ (reference sequence). The whole variable domain, remainder taken from reference TRBV7-7 and TRBJ2-1, is GAGVSQSPRYKVTKRGQDVTLRCDPISSHATLYWYQQALGQGPEFLTYFNYEAQPDKSGLPSDRFSAERPEGSISTLTIQRTEQRDSAMYRCASSPDSGVAGGRKQFFGPGTRLTVL.

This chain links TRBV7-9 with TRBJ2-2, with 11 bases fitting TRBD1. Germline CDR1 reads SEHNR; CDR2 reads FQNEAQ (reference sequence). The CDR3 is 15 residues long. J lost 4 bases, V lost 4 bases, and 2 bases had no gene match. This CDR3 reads CASSSGQGVTGELFF. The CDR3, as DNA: TGTGCCAGCAGCTCGGGACAGGGGGTCACCGGGGAGCTGTTTTTT.

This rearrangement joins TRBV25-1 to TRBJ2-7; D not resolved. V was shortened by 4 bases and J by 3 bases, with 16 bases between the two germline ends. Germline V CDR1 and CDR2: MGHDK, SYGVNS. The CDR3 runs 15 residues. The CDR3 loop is CASSGPRVPSYEQYF. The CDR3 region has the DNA TGTGCCAGCAGTGGGCCAAGGGTTCCAAGCTACGAGCAGTACTTC.

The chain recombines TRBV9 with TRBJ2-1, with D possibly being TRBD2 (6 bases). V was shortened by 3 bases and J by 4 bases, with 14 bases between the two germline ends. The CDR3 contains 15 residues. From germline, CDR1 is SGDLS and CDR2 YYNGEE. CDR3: CASSGFSGLYNEQFF. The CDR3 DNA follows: TGTGCCAGCAGCGGCTTTAGCGGCTTATACAATGAGCAGTTCTTC.

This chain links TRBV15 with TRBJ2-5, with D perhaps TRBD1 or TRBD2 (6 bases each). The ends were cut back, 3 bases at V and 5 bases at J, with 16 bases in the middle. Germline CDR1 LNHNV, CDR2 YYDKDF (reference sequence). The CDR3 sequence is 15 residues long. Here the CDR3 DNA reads TGTGCCACCAGCAGCTCCCGAGGAGGGGGGGAGACCCAGTACTTC. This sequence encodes CATSSSRGGGETQYF.

The CDR3 nucleotides are TGTGCCAGCAGCTTAGATGAGGGCAGGCCTGGAAACACCATATATTTT. Amino acids: CASSLDEGRPGNTIYF. V is TRBV7-9 and J is TRBJ1-3; D not certain. In germline, CDR1 is SEHNR, CDR2 FQNEAQ (reference sequence). V lost 1 base and J lost 2, with 12 bases in between. The CDR3 has 16 amino acids.

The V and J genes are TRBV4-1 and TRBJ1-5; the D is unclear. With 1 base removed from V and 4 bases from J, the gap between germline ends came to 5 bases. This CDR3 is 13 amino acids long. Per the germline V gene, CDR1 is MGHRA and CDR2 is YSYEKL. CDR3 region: CASSQVLNQPQHF. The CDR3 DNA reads TGCGCCAGCAGCCAAGTCCTTAATCAGCCCCAGCATTTT.

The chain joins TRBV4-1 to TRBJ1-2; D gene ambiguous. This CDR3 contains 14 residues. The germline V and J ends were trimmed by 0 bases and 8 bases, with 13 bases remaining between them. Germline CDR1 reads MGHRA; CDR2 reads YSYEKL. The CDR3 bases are TGCGCCAGCAGCCAAGATCATTATTCTTCGGGCTACACCTTC. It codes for CASSQDHYSSGYTF.

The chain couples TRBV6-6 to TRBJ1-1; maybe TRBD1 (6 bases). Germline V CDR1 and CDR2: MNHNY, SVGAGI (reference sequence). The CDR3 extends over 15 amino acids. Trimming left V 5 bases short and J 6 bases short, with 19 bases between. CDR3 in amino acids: CASSPPQGQVSEAFF. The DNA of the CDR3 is TGTGCCAGCAGTCCACCGCAGGGGCAGGTGTCTGAAGCTTTCTTT.

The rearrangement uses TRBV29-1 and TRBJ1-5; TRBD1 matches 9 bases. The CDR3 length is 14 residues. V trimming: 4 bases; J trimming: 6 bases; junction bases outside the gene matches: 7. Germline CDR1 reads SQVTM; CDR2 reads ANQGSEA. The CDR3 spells CSVGEGQGSQPQHF. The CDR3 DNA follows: TGCAGCGTTGGTGAGGGACAGGGAAGTCAGCCCCAGCATTTT.

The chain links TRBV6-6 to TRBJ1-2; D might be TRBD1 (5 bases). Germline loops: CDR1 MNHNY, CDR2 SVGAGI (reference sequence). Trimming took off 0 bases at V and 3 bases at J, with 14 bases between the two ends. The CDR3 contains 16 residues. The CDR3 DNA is TGTGCCAGCAGTTACTCGGTCCGGGACGGCTACTATGGCTACACCTTC. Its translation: CASSYSVRDGYYGYTF.

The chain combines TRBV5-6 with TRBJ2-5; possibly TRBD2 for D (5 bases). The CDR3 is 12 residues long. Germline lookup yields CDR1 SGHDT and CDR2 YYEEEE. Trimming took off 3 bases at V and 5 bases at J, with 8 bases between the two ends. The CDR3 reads CASSSWEETQYF. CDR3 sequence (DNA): TGTGCCAGCAGCTCGTGGGAGGAGACCCAGTACTTC.

The CDR3 DNA reads as TGTGCCAGCAGTGGGGGTAACTATGGCTACACCTTC. Translation gives CASSGGNYGYTF. The chain couples TRBV2 to TRBJ1-2; D unclear. The CDR3 sequence is 12 residues long. Germline V gives CDR1 SNHLY, CDR2 FYNNEI. Trimming removed 4 bases at V and 1 base at J, with 4 bases between.

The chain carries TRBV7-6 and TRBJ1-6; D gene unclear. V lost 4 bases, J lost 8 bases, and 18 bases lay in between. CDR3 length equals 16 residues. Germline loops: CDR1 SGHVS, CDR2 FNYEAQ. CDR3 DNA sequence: TGTGCCAGCAGCTCCTCCCAGACCGCGGCGTATTCACCCCTCCACTTT. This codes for CASSSSQTAAYSPLHF.

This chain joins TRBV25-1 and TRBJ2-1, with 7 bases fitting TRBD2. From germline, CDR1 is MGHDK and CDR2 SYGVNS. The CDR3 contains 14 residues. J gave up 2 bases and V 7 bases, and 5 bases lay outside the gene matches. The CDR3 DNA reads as TGTGCCAGCACCCAAGGACTAGCCTACAATGAGCAGTTCTTC. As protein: CASTQGLAYNEQFF.

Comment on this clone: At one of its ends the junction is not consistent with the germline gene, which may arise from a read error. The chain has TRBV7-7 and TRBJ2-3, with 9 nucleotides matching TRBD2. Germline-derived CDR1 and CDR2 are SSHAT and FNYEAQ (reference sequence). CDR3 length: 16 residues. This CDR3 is CASSQGPSGGSDTQYF. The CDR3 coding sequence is TGTGCTAGCAGCCAGGGCCCCAGCGGGGGGAGTGATACGCAGTATTTT.